This T cell receptor beta chain emerged from a study of blood T cell repertoires in COVID-19. Study overall: The origin of the acute and convalescent COVID-19 samples was the United States, Italy and Spain. Sources were T cells, B-cell-depleted T cells, or PBMCs; the material itself was cDNA or gDNA.

The CDR3 totals 14 residues. V lost 4 bases to trimming and J lost 8 bases, with 18 bases between them. Germline V gives CDR1 SGHKS, CDR2 YYEKEE (reference sequence). Under the authors' procedure: Amplified reference gene primers provided the basis for estimating nucleated cell counts. Sequencing was performed with immunoSEQ multiplex PCR; in TCRdb, only in-frame clones are kept and a portion is missing. The V and J calls and clone size are taken from that table; D and trimming were inferred from the DNA. This sample yields about 150,000 clones, of which approximately 86% are seen a single time; about 2.5% belongs to the top ten.

The sequenced sample consisted of peripheral blood. The chain recombines TRBV5-5 with TRBJ1-2; D perhaps matches TRBD1 (5 bases). The sequence was collected from a woman aged 70-85 years with acute or convalescent COVID-19. CDR3 bases: TGTGCCAGCAGCCGCCTCCGGGGGGGTGTCGGCTACACCTTC. Its protein is CASSRLRGGVGYTF.